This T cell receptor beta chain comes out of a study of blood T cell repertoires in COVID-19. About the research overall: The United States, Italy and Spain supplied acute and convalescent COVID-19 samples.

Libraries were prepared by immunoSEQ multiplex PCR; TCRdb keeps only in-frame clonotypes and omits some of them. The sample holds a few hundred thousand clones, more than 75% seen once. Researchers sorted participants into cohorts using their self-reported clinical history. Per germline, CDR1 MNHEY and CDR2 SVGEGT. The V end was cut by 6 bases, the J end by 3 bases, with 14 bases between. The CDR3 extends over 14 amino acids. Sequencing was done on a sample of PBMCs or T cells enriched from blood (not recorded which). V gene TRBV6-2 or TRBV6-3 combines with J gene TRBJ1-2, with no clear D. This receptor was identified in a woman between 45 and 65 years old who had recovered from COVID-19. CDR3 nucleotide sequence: TGTGCCAGCAGCAATTCTATGGAGGACTATGGCTACACCTTC. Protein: CASSNSMEDYGYTF.